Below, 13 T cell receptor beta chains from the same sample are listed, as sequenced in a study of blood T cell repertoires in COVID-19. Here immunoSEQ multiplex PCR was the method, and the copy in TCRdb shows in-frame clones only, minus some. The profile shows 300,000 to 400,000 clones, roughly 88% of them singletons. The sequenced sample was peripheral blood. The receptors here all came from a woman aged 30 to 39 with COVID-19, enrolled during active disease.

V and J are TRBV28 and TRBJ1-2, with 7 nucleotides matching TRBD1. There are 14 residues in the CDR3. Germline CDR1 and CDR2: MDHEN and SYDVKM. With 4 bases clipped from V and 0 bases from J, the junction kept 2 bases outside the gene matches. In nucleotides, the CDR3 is TGTGCCAGCAGTTACGGGACAGCTAACTATGGCTACACCTTC. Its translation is CASSYGTANYGYTF.

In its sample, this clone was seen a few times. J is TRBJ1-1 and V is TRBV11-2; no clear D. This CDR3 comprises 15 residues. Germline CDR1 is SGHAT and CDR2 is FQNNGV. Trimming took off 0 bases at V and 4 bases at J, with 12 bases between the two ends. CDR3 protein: CASSLDSRTGTEAFF. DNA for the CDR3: TGTGCCAGCAGCTTAGATTCTCGTACCGGCACTGAAGCTTTCTTT. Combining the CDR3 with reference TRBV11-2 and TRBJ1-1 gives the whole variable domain EAGVAQSPRYKIIEKRQSVAFWCNPISGHATLYWYQQILGQGPKLLIQFQNNGVVDDSQLPKDRFSAERLKGVDSTLKIQPAKLEDSAVYLCASSLDSRTGTEAFFGQGTRLTVV.

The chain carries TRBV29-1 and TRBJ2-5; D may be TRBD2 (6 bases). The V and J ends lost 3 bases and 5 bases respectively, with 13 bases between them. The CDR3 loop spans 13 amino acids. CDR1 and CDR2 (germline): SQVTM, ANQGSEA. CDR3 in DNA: TGCAGCGTTGAGGCTAGCGTGGAGGAGACCCAGTACTTC. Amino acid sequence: CSVEASVEETQYF.

The CDR3 nucleotides are TGTGCCAGCAGCCTTGAGTTCGGGATCCACCAAGAGACCCAGTACTTC. Translating gives CASSLEFGIHQETQYF. V gene TRBV3-1 (or the pseudogene TRBV3-2) combines with J gene TRBJ2-5, with a possible D match to TRBD2 (5 bases). Germline V gives CDR1 LGHDT, CDR2 YNNKEL (reference sequence). Trimming pared 4 bases from V and 0 bases from J, leaving 15 bases between. CDR3 size: 16 residues.

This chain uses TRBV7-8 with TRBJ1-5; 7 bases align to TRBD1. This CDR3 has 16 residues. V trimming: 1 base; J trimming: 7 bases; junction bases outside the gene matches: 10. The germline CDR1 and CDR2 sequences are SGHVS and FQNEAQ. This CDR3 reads CASSLDTGTARQPQHF. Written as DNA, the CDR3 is TGTGCCAGCAGCTTAGATACTGGGACAGCCAGGCAGCCCCAGCATTTT.

The CDR3 here is CASSSIYEQYV. In DNA form, the CDR3 reads TGTGCCAGCAGTTCAATCTACGAGCAGTACGTC. The chain links TRBV28 to TRBJ2-7; D is uncertain. Trimming took off 4 bases at V and 3 bases at J, with 4 bases between the two ends. The CDR3 runs 11 residues. Germline loops: CDR1 MDHEN, CDR2 SYDVKM.

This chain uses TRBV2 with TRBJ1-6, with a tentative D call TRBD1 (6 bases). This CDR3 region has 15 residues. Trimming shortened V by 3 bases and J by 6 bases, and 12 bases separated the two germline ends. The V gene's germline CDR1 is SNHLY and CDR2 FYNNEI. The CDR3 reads CASSDRGRANSPLHF. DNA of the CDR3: TGTGCCAGCAGTGACAGGGGTAGAGCTAATTCACCCCTCCACTTT. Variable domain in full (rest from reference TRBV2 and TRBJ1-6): EPEVTQTPSHQVTQMGQEVILRCVPISNHLYFYWYRQILGQKVEFLVSFYNNEISEKSEIFDDQFSVERPDGSNFTLKIRSTKLEDSAMYFCASSDRGRANSPLHFGNGTRLTVT.

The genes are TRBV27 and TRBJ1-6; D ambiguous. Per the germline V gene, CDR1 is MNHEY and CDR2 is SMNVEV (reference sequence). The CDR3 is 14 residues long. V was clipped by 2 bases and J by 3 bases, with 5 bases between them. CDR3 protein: CASSLRVYNSPLHF. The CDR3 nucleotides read TGTGCCAGCAGTTTACGGGTCTATAATTCACCCCTCCACTTT.

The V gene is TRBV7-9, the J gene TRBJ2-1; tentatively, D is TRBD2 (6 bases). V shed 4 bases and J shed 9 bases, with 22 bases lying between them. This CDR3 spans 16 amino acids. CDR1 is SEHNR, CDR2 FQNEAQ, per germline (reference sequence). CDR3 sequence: CASSSPRRDLTGEQFF. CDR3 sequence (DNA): TGTGCCAGCAGCTCACCCCGGCGGGACCTAACAGGTGAGCAGTTCTTC.

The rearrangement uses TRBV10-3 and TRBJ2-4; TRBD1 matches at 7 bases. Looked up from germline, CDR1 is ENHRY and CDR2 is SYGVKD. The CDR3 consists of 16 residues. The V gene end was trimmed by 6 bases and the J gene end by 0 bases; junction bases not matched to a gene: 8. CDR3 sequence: CAISDRVLIAKNIQYF. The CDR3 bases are TGTGCCATCAGCGACAGGGTTCTCATAGCCAAAAACATTCAGTACTTC.

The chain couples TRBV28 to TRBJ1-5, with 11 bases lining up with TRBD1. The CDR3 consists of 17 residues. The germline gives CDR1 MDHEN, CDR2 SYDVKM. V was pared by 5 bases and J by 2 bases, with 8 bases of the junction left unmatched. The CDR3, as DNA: TGTGCCAGCAGTCTCCGGGACAGGGGGAGGGGCAATCAGCCCCAGCATTTT. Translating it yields CASSLRDRGRGNQPQHF.

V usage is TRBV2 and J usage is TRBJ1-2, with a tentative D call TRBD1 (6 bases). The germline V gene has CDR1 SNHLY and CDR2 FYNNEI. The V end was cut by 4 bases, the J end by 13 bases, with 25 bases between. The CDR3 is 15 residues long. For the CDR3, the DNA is TGTGCCAGCAGTGGAGGGGCGATGACAGCGGGGGCGGGCACCTTC. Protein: CASSGGAMTAGAGTF.

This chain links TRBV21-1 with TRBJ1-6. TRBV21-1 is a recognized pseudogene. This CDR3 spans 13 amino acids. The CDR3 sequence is CARRGWDNSPLHF. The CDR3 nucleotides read TGTGCCAGGAGAGGGTGGGATAATTCACCCCTCCACTTT.